The sequence of this T cell receptor beta chain was determined in a study of T cell responses to AZD1222 COVID-19 vaccine. Study conclusions and caveats: Among AZD1222 vaccinees, only 5 to 7 were seropositive at baseline. The peak T cell response came first, and repertoires were sampled only after it. It should be noted that donors were predominantly white British and more often female, and clonal diversity was possibly underestimated. A reported finding is that nearly half of spike-specific TCRs target unmutated variant regions.

TCRdb keeps only in-frame clones here, not all; method: immunoSEQ multiplex PCR. The data contain under 200,000 clones, about 83% of them singletons. Germline V lookup: CDR1 SEHNR, CDR2 FQNEAQ (reference sequence). The CDR3 totals 15 residues. Germline trimming cut 0 bases from V and 8 bases from J; bases unmatched to any gene: 6. As to this clone: Its target is unknown.

The rearrangement joins TRBV7-9 to TRBJ2-1, with TRBD2 matching 8 bases. The receptor comes from an adult who received the AZD1222 COVID-19 vaccine. Specimen: peripheral blood, collected 28 days after the second AZD1222 dose. The CDR3 region is CASSLARGGFDEQFF. In nucleotides, the CDR3 is TGTGCCAGCAGCTTAGCCCGGGGGGGCTTCGATGAGCAGTTCTTC.